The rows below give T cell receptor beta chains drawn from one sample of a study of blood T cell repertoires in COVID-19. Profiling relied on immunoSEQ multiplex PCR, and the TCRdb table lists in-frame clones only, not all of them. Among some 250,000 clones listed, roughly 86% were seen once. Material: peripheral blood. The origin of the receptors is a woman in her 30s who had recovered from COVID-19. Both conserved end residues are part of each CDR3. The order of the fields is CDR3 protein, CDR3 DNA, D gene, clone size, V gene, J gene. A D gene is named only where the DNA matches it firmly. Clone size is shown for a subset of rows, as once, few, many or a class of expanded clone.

CDR3 protein: CASSLVGRGIETQYF
CDR3 DNA: TGTGCCAGCAGCTTAGTTGGGAGGGGGATCGAGACCCAGTACTTC
D gene: -
clone size: -
V gene: TRBV5-4
J gene: TRBJ2-5

CDR3 protein: CASSSDGTVTGELFF
CDR3 DNA: TGTGCCAGCAGCTCAGACGGGACAGTTACCGGGGAGCTGTTTTTT
D gene: TRBD1
clone size: -
V gene: TRBV7-6
J gene: TRBJ2-2

CDR3 protein: CASSPRYQGSEQYF
CDR3 DNA: TGTGCCAGCTCACCACGGTATCAGGGGAGCGAGCAGTACTTC
D gene: -
clone size: -
V gene: TRBV18
J gene: TRBJ2-7

CDR3 protein: CASSIVQGARSNQPQHF
CDR3 DNA: TGTGCCAGTAGTATAGTGCAGGGGGCGCGAAGCAATCAGCCCCAGCATTTT
D gene: TRBD1
clone size: -
V gene: TRBV19
J gene: TRBJ1-5

CDR3 protein: CASSLNYGETQYF
CDR3 DNA: TGTGCCAGCTCACTCAACTATGGAGAGACCCAGTACTTC
D gene: -
clone size: -
V gene: TRBV18
J gene: TRBJ2-5

CDR3 protein: CASSPWTGVSYGYTF
CDR3 DNA: TGTGCCAGCAGCCCCTGGACAGGCGTTTCCTATGGCTACACCTTC
D gene: TRBD1
clone size: once
V gene: TRBV11-2
J gene: TRBJ1-2

CDR3 protein: CASSQQTGSSYEQYF
CDR3 DNA: TGCGCCAGCAGCCAACAGACAGGTAGCTCCTACGAGCAGTACTTC
D gene: -
clone size: -
V gene: TRBV4-3
J gene: TRBJ2-7

CDR3 protein: CASSSGRAYGYTF
CDR3 DNA: TGTGCCAGCAGCTCGGGGAGGGCCTATGGCTACACCTTC
D gene: -
clone size: -
V gene: TRBV7-2
J gene: TRBJ1-2

CDR3 protein: CAWGSGGADTGELFF
CDR3 DNA: TGTGCCTGGGGTTCAGGGGGCGCGGACACCGGGGAGCTGTTTTTT
D gene: TRBD1
clone size: -
V gene: TRBV30
J gene: TRBJ2-2

CDR3 protein: CASSPGETQYF
CDR3 DNA: TGCGCCAGCAGCCCGGGGGAGACCCAGTACTTC
D gene: -
clone size: -
V gene: TRBV5-1
J gene: TRBJ2-5

CDR3 protein: CASSKGADQPQHF
CDR3 DNA: TGTGCCAGCAGCAAGGGGGCGGATCAGCCCCAGCATTTT
D gene: TRBD1
clone size: -
V gene: TRBV12-3/TRBV12-4
J gene: TRBJ1-5

CDR3 protein: CASSPQGGLNTEAFF
CDR3 DNA: TGCGCCAGCAGCCCCCAAGGGGGCCTGAACACTGAAGCTTTCTTT
D gene: TRBD1
clone size: few
V gene: TRBV4-1
J gene: TRBJ1-1

CDR3 protein: CASSAGQDANTGELFF
CDR3 DNA: TGTGCCAGCAGTGCCGGACAGGACGCGAACACCGGGGAGCTGTTTTTT
D gene: TRBD1
clone size: once
V gene: TRBV6-2/TRBV6-3
J gene: TRBJ2-2

CDR3 protein: CASSVGREYNEKLFF
CDR3 DNA: TGTGCCAGCAGCGTAGGTCGGGAGTATAATGAAAAACTGTTTTTT
D gene: -
clone size: -
V gene: TRBV9
J gene: TRBJ1-4

CDR3 protein: CASSSWFTGGYTF
CDR3 DNA: TGTGCCAGCAGTTCCTGGTTTACAGGAGGCTACACCTTC
D gene: -
clone size: -
V gene: TRBV6-2/TRBV6-3
J gene: TRBJ1-2

CDR3 protein: CASSPQGYTEAFF
CDR3 DNA: TGTGCCAGCAGCCCACAGGGGTACACTGAAGCTTTCTTT
D gene: TRBD1
clone size: -
V gene: TRBV7-9
J gene: TRBJ1-1

CDR3 protein: CAISRDRGGTEAFF
CDR3 DNA: TGTGCCATCAGCCGGGACAGGGGGGGCACTGAAGCTTTCTTT
D gene: TRBD1
clone size: -
V gene: TRBV10-3
J gene: TRBJ1-1

CDR3 protein: CASSDRDRDIYGYTF
CDR3 DNA: TGTGCCAGCAGCGACCGGGACAGGGATATCTATGGCTACACCTTC
D gene: TRBD1
clone size: -
V gene: TRBV13
J gene: TRBJ1-2

CDR3 protein: CASSSTGARTEAFF
CDR3 DNA: TGTGCCAGCAGTTCGACAGGGGCCCGCACTGAAGCTTTCTTT
D gene: TRBD1
clone size: -
V gene: TRBV6-6
J gene: TRBJ1-1

CDR3 protein: CASSPGGQGRETQYF
CDR3 DNA: TGTGCCAGCTCACCTGGGGGACAGGGTCGAGAGACCCAGTACTTC
D gene: TRBD1
clone size: once
V gene: TRBV9
J gene: TRBJ2-5

CDR3 protein: CASSQDLTPSTDTQYF
CDR3 DNA: TGTGCCAGCAGCCAAGACCTAACGCCTAGCACAGATACGCAGTATTTT
D gene: -
clone size: -
V gene: TRBV3-1/TRBV3-2
J gene: TRBJ2-3

CDR3 protein: CASSQRGGGVAGNTIYF
CDR3 DNA: TGCGCCAGCAGCCAGAGAGGGGGTGGGGTTGCGGGAAACACCATATATTTT
D gene: -
clone size: -
V gene: TRBV4-1
J gene: TRBJ1-3

CDR3 protein: CASSLAGDPLNEQFF
CDR3 DNA: TGCGCCAGCAGCCTAGCGGGGGACCCCCTCAATGAGCAGTTCTTC
D gene: TRBD2
clone size: -
V gene: TRBV5-1
J gene: TRBJ2-1

CDR3 protein: CASSQEGAGEGVNEKLFF
CDR3 DNA: TGCGCCAGCAGCCAAGAAGGGGCAGGGGAAGGAGTTAATGAAAAACTGTTTTTT
D gene: -
clone size: -
V gene: TRBV4-3
J gene: TRBJ1-4

CDR3 protein: CASSIIAANYGYTF
CDR3 DNA: TGTGCCAGTAGTATTATCGCGGCTAACTATGGCTACACCTTC
D gene: -
clone size: -
V gene: TRBV19
J gene: TRBJ1-2

CDR3 protein: CASSLNLERRDGYTF
CDR3 DNA: TGTGCCAGCAGCTTAAATTTAGAGAGGAGGGATGGCTACACCTTC
D gene: -
clone size: once
V gene: TRBV11-2
J gene: TRBJ1-2

CDR3 protein: CASAQVANTGELFF
CDR3 DNA: TGCGCCAGCGCACAGGTAGCGAACACCGGGGAGCTGTTTTTT
D gene: -
clone size: -
V gene: TRBV4-3
J gene: TRBJ2-2

CDR3 protein: CASSDRGLGTQYF
CDR3 DNA: TGTGCCAGCAGTGATAGGGGGCTGGGGACCCAGTACTTC
D gene: TRBD1
clone size: -
V gene: TRBV2
J gene: TRBJ2-5

CDR3 protein: CAILAALSGNTIYF
CDR3 DNA: TGTGCCATCCTGGCGGCCCTCTCTGGAAACACCATATATTTT
D gene: -
clone size: -
V gene: TRBV10-3
J gene: TRBJ1-3

CDR3 protein: CASSARVLFF
CDR3 DNA: TGTGCCAGTAGTGCCAGGGTGCTGTTTTTT
D gene: -
clone size: -
V gene: TRBV19
J gene: TRBJ2-2

CDR3 protein: CASTLGMGDGYTF
CDR3 DNA: TGTGCCAGCACTTTAGGGATGGGCGATGGCTACACCTTC
D gene: -
clone size: -
V gene: TRBV12-3/TRBV12-4
J gene: TRBJ1-2

CDR3 protein: CASSLSLAGRTDTQYF
CDR3 DNA: TGTGCCAGCAGCTTGTCGCTAGCGGGGAGGACAGATACGCAGTATTTT
D gene: TRBD2
clone size: -
V gene: TRBV5-6
J gene: TRBJ2-3

CDR3 protein: CASSPLQGKNYGYTF
CDR3 DNA: TGTGCCAGCTCACCACTTCAGGGGAAAAACTATGGCTACACCTTC
D gene: -
clone size: -
V gene: TRBV18
J gene: TRBJ1-2

CDR3 protein: CASSQLGGGDTGELFF
CDR3 DNA: TGTGCCAGCAGCCAATTGGGTGGCGGGGACACCGGGGAGCTGTTTTTT
D gene: -
clone size: -
V gene: TRBV14
J gene: TRBJ2-2

CDR3 protein: CSVRMSGSTDTQYF
CDR3 DNA: TGCAGCGTCCGAATGAGCGGGAGCACAGATACGCAGTATTTT
D gene: -
clone size: -
V gene: TRBV29-1
J gene: TRBJ2-3

CDR3 protein: CASSQDRDSPSGGANVLTF
CDR3 DNA: TGTGCCAGCAGCCAAGACCGGGACAGCCCCTCTGGAGGGGCCAACGTCCTGACTTTC
D gene: TRBD1
clone size: -
V gene: TRBV14
J gene: TRBJ2-6

CDR3 protein: CASSAGGGVDGYTF
CDR3 DNA: TGCGCCAGCAGTGCAGGGGGCGGCGTCGATGGCTACACCTTC
D gene: TRBD1
clone size: -
V gene: TRBV5-1
J gene: TRBJ1-2

CDR3 protein: CATSRDPRRTGGFSNQPQHF
CDR3 DNA: TGTGCCACCAGCAGAGATCCCCGCCGGACAGGGGGTTTTAGTAATCAGCCCCAGCATTTT
D gene: TRBD1
clone size: -
V gene: TRBV15
J gene: TRBJ1-5

CDR3 protein: CASSAPPGQRNEKLFF
CDR3 DNA: TGCGCCAGCAGCGCTCCGCCGGGACAGCGGAATGAAAAACTGTTTTTT
D gene: TRBD1
clone size: -
V gene: TRBV4-1
J gene: TRBJ1-4

CDR3 protein: CASSLNSATEAFF
CDR3 DNA: TGTGCCAGCAGCTTAAACAGTGCCACTGAAGCTTTCTTT
D gene: -
clone size: -
V gene: TRBV7-9
J gene: TRBJ1-1

CDR3 protein: CSVGQGAWNTEAFF
CDR3 DNA: TGCAGCGTTGGACAGGGGGCGTGGAACACTGAAGCTTTCTTT
D gene: TRBD1
clone size: -
V gene: TRBV29-1
J gene: TRBJ1-1

CDR3 protein: CASSQDRNTEAFF
CDR3 DNA: TGCGCCAGCAGCCAAGACAGGAACACTGAAGCTTTCTTT
D gene: -
clone size: many
V gene: TRBV4-3
J gene: TRBJ1-1

CDR3 protein: CASSWGIGQGFEQYF
CDR3 DNA: TGTGCCAGCAGTTGGGGGATCGGACAGGGTTTCGAGCAGTACTTC
D gene: TRBD1
clone size: once
V gene: TRBV6-5
J gene: TRBJ2-7